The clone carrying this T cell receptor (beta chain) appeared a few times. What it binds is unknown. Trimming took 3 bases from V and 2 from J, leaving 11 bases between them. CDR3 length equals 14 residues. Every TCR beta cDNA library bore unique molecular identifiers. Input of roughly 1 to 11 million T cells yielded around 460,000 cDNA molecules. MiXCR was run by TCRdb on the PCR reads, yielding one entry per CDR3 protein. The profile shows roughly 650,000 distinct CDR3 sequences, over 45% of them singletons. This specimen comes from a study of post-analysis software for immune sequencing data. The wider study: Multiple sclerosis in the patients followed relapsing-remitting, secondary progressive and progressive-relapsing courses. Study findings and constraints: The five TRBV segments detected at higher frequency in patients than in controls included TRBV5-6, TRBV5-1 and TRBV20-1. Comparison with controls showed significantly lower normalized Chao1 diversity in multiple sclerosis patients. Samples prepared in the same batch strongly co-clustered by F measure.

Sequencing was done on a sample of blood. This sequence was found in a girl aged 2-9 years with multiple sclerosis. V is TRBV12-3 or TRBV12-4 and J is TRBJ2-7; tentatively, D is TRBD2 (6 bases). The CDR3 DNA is TGTGCCAGCAGTTTCGGGTGGGGGGCCTACGAGCAGTACTTC. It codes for CASSFGWGAYEQYF.